Below, 5 T cell receptor beta chains from the same sample are listed, as sequenced in a study of blood T cell repertoires in COVID-19. Sequenced by immunoSEQ multiplex PCR; TCRdb stores in-frame clones only, minus some. The data show roughly 350,000 clones, roughly 88% seen once. The sample comprised peripheral blood. The source of these receptors is a woman in her 50s with active or convalescent COVID-19.

Regarding this clone: Germline and junction disagree at one end, which may indicate a read error. The gene calls are TRBV7-9 and TRBJ2-1; D perhaps matches TRBD2 (5 bases). The CDR3 is made up of 13 amino acids. Per the germline V gene, CDR1 is SEHNR and CDR2 is FQNEAQ (reference sequence). As DNA, the CDR3 is TGTGCCAGCAGCCTAGCCCTGTACAATGAGCAGTTCTTC. This translates into CASSLALYNEQFF.

In regard to this clone: At the DNA level, this CDR3 is encoded by other sequences in the same sample as well. The chain links TRBV18 to TRBJ2-3, with 11 bases lining up with TRBD2. Germline values: CDR1 KGHSH, CDR2 LQKENI. CDR3 length: 16 residues. V was pared by 3 bases and J by 2 bases, with 4 bases of the junction left unmatched. The CDR3 reads CASSPGTSGFTDTQYF. In DNA form, the CDR3 reads TGTGCCAGCTCACCCGGGACTAGCGGCTTCACAGATACGCAGTATTTT.

The gene calls are TRBV7-3 and TRBJ1-1; D gene unclear. This CDR3 is 16 amino acids long. Germline V gene sequence: CDR1 SGHTA, CDR2 FQGTGA. V lost 0 bases to trimming and J lost 4 bases, with 15 bases between them. CDR3: CASSLTPVVQTTEAFF. Written as DNA, the CDR3 is TGTGCCAGCAGCTTAACGCCGGTGGTCCAAACCACTGAAGCTTTCTTT.

This CDR3 reads CASRRGGREGYEQFF. In nucleotides, the CDR3 is TGTGCCAGCAGGCGCGGAGGCAGGGAGGGTTATGAGCAGTTCTTC. This rearrangement joins TRBV6-5 to TRBJ2-1; 7 bases align to TRBD2. The CDR3 extends over 15 amino acids. Germline V gene sequence: CDR1 MNHEY, CDR2 SVGAGI. Trimming removed 6 bases from V and 8 bases from J; junction bases left unmatched: 13.

The CDR3 spells CASSLAGTGTNTEAFF. The CDR3 region has the DNA TGCGCCAGCAGCTTGGCAGGGACAGGCACTAACACTGAAGCTTTCTTT. The rearrangement uses TRBV5-1 and TRBJ1-1; 8 bases are shared with TRBD1. The germline gives CDR1 SGHRS, CDR2 YFSETQ. The CDR3 is 16 residues long. Trimming removed 0 bases from V and 2 bases from J; junction bases left unmatched: 6.